The 23 T cell receptor beta chains in this list originate from one sample, sequenced in a study of shared clonotypes between healthy human individuals. The table came from immunoSEQ multiplex PCR; TCRdb's copy has only in-frame clones and leaves some out. The sample lists over a million clones, approximately 98% occurring once. Sequenced material: naive CD4+ T cells sorted from blood. The subset was: CD45RA+ positively selected. These receptors all stem from a man aged 25-45 years in good health.

The chain's CDR3 is CASSPGTGNQPQHF. CDR3 coding DNA: TGTGCCAGCAGCCCCGGGACAGGGAATCAGCCCCAGCATTTT. The chain uses TRBV11-2 and TRBJ1-5, with TRBD1 matching 9 bases. This CDR3 has 14 amino acids. CDR1 is SGHAT and CDR2 is FQNNGV in the germline V gene. J lost 4 bases, V lost 5 bases, and 3 bases had no gene match.

This chain joins TRBV19 and TRBJ2-2, with D perhaps being TRBD1 or TRBD2 (5 bases each). The CDR3 has 18 amino acids. Trimming took off 7 bases at V and 3 bases at J, with 24 bases between the two ends. Germline CDR1 reads LNHDA; CDR2 reads SQIVND (reference sequence). The CDR3 spells CASKGPGPQRVDTGELFF. CDR3 DNA sequence: TGTGCCAGTAAGGGCCCGGGACCACAACGCGTCGACACCGGGGAGCTGTTTTTT.

The chain combines TRBV5-6 with TRBJ2-7; possibly TRBD1 for D (6 bases). The CDR3 is made up of 15 amino acids. The V and J ends lost 7 bases and 7 bases respectively, with 24 bases between them. Germline CDR1 is SGHDT and CDR2 is YYEEEE. The chain's CDR3 is CASELKWTARGEQYF. The DNA for the CDR3 is TGTGCCAGCGAGCTTAAATGGACAGCCCGCGGGGAGCAGTACTTC.

The J gene is TRBJ1-4, the V gene TRBV30; 9 positions agree with TRBD1. This CDR3 region has 17 residues. CDR1 and CDR2 (germline): GTSNPN, SVGIG (reference sequence). V was clipped by 0 bases and J by 5 bases; unmatched bases: 10. The DNA for the CDR3 is TGTGCCTGGAGTGTCCGATTATCGGGACAGGGAAATGAAAAACTGTTTTTT. Protein product: CAWSVRLSGQGNEKLFF. Full variable domain (missing parts from reference TRBV30 and TRBJ1-4): SQTIHQWPATLVQPVGSPLSLECTVEGTSNPNLYWYRQAAGRGLQLLFYSVGIGQISSEVPQNLSASRPQDRQFILSSKKLLLSDSGFYLCAWSVRLSGQGNEKLFFGSGTQLSVL.

This chain uses TRBV5-1 with TRBJ2-7, with D maybe TRBD1 (5 bases). This CDR3 has 13 residues. In germline, CDR1 is SGHRS, CDR2 YFSETQ. Trimming removed 4 bases at V and 5 bases at J, with 13 bases between. The CDR3 is CASSPTAGNEQYF. In nucleotides, the CDR3 is TGCGCCAGCAGCCCTACGGCAGGGAACGAGCAGTACTTC.

This chain connects TRBV5-5 to TRBJ1-2; D is unclear. V was shortened by 4 bases and J by 3 bases, with 13 bases between the two germline ends. Looked up from germline, CDR1 is SGHKS and CDR2 is YYEKEE (reference sequence). The length of the CDR3 is 14 residues. The CDR3 reads CASSRDPSHYGYTF. The CDR3 DNA reads TGTGCCAGCAGCCGAGACCCCTCCCACTATGGCTACACCTTC.

This chain joins TRBV5-1 and TRBJ2-2; tentatively, D is TRBD2 (5 bases). Germline V CDR1 and CDR2: SGHRS, YFSETQ. There are 20 residues in the CDR3. Trimming took off 4 bases at V and 4 bases at J, with 29 bases between the two ends. The CDR3 loop reads CASSPRPSGSGRLLTGELFF. The DNA for the CDR3 is TGCGCCAGCAGCCCTCGACCATCGGGGTCCGGGCGTCTACTCACCGGGGAGCTGTTTTTT. The full variable domain, rest sourced from reference TRBV5-1 and TRBJ2-2, is KAGVTQTPRYLIKTRGQQVTLSCSPISGHRSVSWYQQTPGQGLQFLFEYFSETQRNKGNFPGRFSGRQFSNSRSEMNVSTLELGDSALYLCASSPRPSGSGRLLTGELFFGEGSRLTVL.

J is TRBJ2-7 and V is TRBV7-9; unclear D gene. Germline V lookup: CDR1 SEHNR, CDR2 FQNEAQ (reference sequence). V lost 5 bases, J lost 3 bases, and 29 bases lay in between. The CDR3 covers 19 residues. In DNA form, the CDR3 reads TGTGCCAGCAGCCAAACGGGTGGGCTAATCCGTCTGGAGCACTACGAGCAGTACTTC. It codes for CASSQTGGLIRLEHYEQYF.

This clone came up once. The chain combines TRBV5-1 with TRBJ2-1; weak D call: TRBD2 (5 bases). Germline V CDR1 and CDR2: SGHRS, YFSETQ. The CDR3 totals 14 residues. V lost 6 bases and J lost 4, with 14 bases in between. As DNA, the CDR3 is TGCGCCAGCATGCCGAGGGCCGAATACAATGAGCAGTTCTTC. It is translated as CASMPRAEYNEQFF.

This clone occurred once. This rearrangement joins TRBV4-1 to TRBJ2-1, with a possible D match to TRBD2 (6 bases). The germline CDR1 and CDR2 sequences are MGHRA and YSYEKL. V lost 0 bases to trimming and J lost 2 bases, with 17 bases between them. The CDR3 is made up of 18 amino acids. The CDR3 loop reads CASSQDQDYQKPYNEQFF. The CDR3, as DNA: TGCGCCAGCAGCCAAGATCAGGACTACCAGAAACCCTACAATGAGCAGTTCTTC.

The V call is TRBV5-1, the J call TRBJ1-1; D unclear. Trimming pared 0 bases from V and 8 bases from J, leaving 11 bases between. The germline V gene has CDR1 SGHRS and CDR2 YFSETQ. This CDR3 region has 13 residues. This CDR3 is CASSLEVQSEAFF. Here the CDR3 DNA reads TGCGCCAGCAGCTTGGAGGTACAGTCAGAAGCTTTCTTT. Combining the CDR3 with reference TRBV5-1 and TRBJ1-1 gives the whole variable domain KAGVTQTPRYLIKTRGQQVTLSCSPISGHRSVSWYQQTPGQGLQFLFEYFSETQRNKGNFPGRFSGRQFSNSRSEMNVSTLELGDSALYLCASSLEVQSEAFFGQGTRLTVV.

A remark on this clone: The sample has other DNA sequences that encode this CDR3 too. The genes are TRBV18 and TRBJ2-3, with 11 positions matching TRBD2. CDR1 and CDR2 (germline): KGHSH, LQKENI. The CDR3 has 15 residues. V lost 3 bases and J lost 2; bases outside the gene matches: 1. The CDR3 loop reads CASSPTSGNTDTQYF. The CDR3, as DNA: TGTGCCAGCTCACCGACTAGCGGGAACACAGATACGCAGTATTTT.

The gene calls are TRBV5-1 and TRBJ2-2; 12 nucleotides match TRBD2. The CDR3 covers 19 residues. Per germline, CDR1 SGHRS and CDR2 YFSETQ. V lost 1 base to trimming and J lost 2 bases; unmatched junction nucleotides: 9. CDR3 in amino acids: CASSLRPRTSGTNTGELFF. The CDR3 coding sequence is TGCGCCAGCAGCTTGAGACCTCGGACTAGCGGGACTAACACCGGGGAGCTGTTTTTT.

This sequence joins TRBV5-4 and TRBJ2-7; 7 positions match TRBD2. Per the germline V gene, CDR1 is SGHNT and CDR2 is YYREEE (reference sequence). The V gene end was trimmed by 0 bases and the J gene end by 3 bases; junction bases not matched to a gene: 6. The CDR3 covers 15 residues. CDR3 nucleotides: TGTGCCAGCAGCTTGGCCGGCGGGGGAAACTACGAGCAGTACTTC. Translation: CASSLAGGGNYEQYF.

The CDR3: CASSKPSGSWDGELFF. The CDR3 bases are TGCGCCAGCAGCAAGCCCAGCGGGAGTTGGGATGGGGAGCTGTTTTTT. The V and J genes are TRBV5-1 and TRBJ2-2; 8 bases fit TRBD2. V lost 4 bases and J lost 8; bases outside the gene matches: 13. Germline lookup yields CDR1 SGHRS and CDR2 YFSETQ. This CDR3 contains 16 residues. The complete variable domain, with remaining parts taken from reference TRBV5-1 and TRBJ2-2, reads KAGVTQTPRYLIKTRGQQVTLSCSPISGHRSVSWYQQTPGQGLQFLFEYFSETQRNKGNFPGRFSGRQFSNSRSEMNVSTLELGDSALYLCASSKPSGSWDGELFFGEGSRLTVL.

This chain uses TRBV20-1 with TRBJ2-1; 8 nucleotides line up with TRBD1. The CDR3 contains 10 residues. The J segment lost 11 bases and the V segment lost 6 bases, leaving 3 bases of the junction unmatched. Germline V gives CDR1 DFQATT, CDR2 SNEGSKA (reference sequence). CDR3 region: CSAQGVQQFF. The CDR3 nucleotides are TGCAGTGCACAGGGGGTGCAGCAGTTCTTC.

The CDR3 protein is CASSQDRGWTEAFF. CDR3 coding DNA: TGCGCCAGCAGCCAGGACAGGGGGTGGACTGAAGCTTTCTTT. V and J are TRBV5-1 and TRBJ1-1, with 10 bases matching TRBD1. The V and J ends lost 4 bases and 5 bases, in that order; junction bases with no gene match: 5. Germline CDR1 is SGHRS and CDR2 is YFSETQ. The CDR3 totals 14 residues.

The rearrangement links TRBV6-1 to TRBJ2-7, with D hard to call. Trimming pared 8 bases from V and 1 base from J, leaving 12 bases between. CDR1 MNHNS and CDR2 SASEGT come from the germline V gene. CDR3 size: 13 residues. The CDR3 loop reads CASPTSYSYEQYF. The DNA for the CDR3 is TGTGCCAGCCCGACCTCTTATTCCTACGAGCAGTACTTC.

The J gene is TRBJ2-7, the V gene TRBV19, with D tentatively TRBD1 (5 bases). CDR1 and CDR2 from the germline V gene are LNHDA and SQIVND (reference sequence). This CDR3 has 15 amino acids. Trimming shortened V by 6 bases and J by 2 bases, and 17 bases separated the two germline ends. The CDR3 DNA reads TGTGCCAGTAGAGACTCAGGGAAAAGCGCCTACGAGCAGTACTTC. This codes for CASRDSGKSAYEQYF.

The V call is TRBV10-1, the J call TRBJ2-3; D possibly corresponds to TRBD2 (6 bases). The CDR3 extends over 13 amino acids. Trimming shortened V by 4 bases and J by 7 bases, and 12 bases separated the two germline ends. In germline, CDR1 is WNHNN, CDR2 SYGVQD (reference sequence). CDR3 sequence (DNA): TGCGCCAGCAGTGTTGGGCGCGGGAATACGCAGTATTTT. This gives the protein CASSVGRGNTQYF.

The chain joins TRBV4-2 to TRBJ2-4; no reliable D call. Trimming shortened V by 2 bases and J by 4 bases, and 6 bases separated the two germline ends. Germline CDR1 and CDR2: LGHNA and YNFKEQ. This CDR3 comprises 13 residues. CDR3 DNA sequence: TGTGCCAGCAGCCAAAACCAGAAAAACATTCAGTACTTC. This codes for CASSQNQKNIQYF.

The V and J genes are TRBV25-1 and TRBJ2-4; D possibly corresponds to TRBD1 (5 bases). From germline, CDR1 is MGHDK and CDR2 SYGVNS. Trimming took 4 bases from V and 0 from J, leaving 10 bases between them. The length of the CDR3 is 15 residues. This CDR3 is CASSAGYGAKNIQYF. CDR3 in DNA: TGTGCCAGCAGTGCAGGGTATGGAGCCAAAAACATTCAGTACTTC.

This clone is a singleton in its sample. The chain combines TRBV6-6 with TRBJ2-7; D is unresolved. V shed 1 base and J shed 6 bases, with 4 bases lying between them. Germline CDR1 MNHNY, CDR2 SVGAGI (reference sequence). The CDR3 is 11 residues long. CDR3 DNA: TGTGCCAGCAGTTACTGGAGCGAGCAGTACTTC. Its translation: CASSYWSEQYF.